This T cell receptor beta chain was identified in a study of T cells after posttransplantation cyclophosphamide. As to this clone: The antigen remains undetermined.

Repertoires were generated with immunoSEQ multiplex PCR, while TCRdb's copy carries only in-frame clones and drops some. The repertoire holds 23,000 or so clones, about 98% seen once, with around 0.13% in the top ten. CDR3 length equals 13 residues. Trimming removed 0 bases at V and 5 bases at J, with 6 bases between. The germline gives CDR1 SGHTA, CDR2 FQGTGA. Study results and limitations: Donor CD8+ memory clones often dominated recipient blood repertoires at later times.

This chain connects TRBV7-3 to TRBJ2-3; possibly TRBD1 for D (5 bases). The receptor's source is a man aged 35-49 years in good health, CMV-negative, and a related stem cell transplant donor. The sequencing sample was made of naive CD8+ T cells sorted from PBMCs. The CDR3 here is CASSLTGVDTQYF. The CDR3 nucleotides are TGTGCCAGCAGCTTAACAGGGGTAGATACGCAGTATTTT.